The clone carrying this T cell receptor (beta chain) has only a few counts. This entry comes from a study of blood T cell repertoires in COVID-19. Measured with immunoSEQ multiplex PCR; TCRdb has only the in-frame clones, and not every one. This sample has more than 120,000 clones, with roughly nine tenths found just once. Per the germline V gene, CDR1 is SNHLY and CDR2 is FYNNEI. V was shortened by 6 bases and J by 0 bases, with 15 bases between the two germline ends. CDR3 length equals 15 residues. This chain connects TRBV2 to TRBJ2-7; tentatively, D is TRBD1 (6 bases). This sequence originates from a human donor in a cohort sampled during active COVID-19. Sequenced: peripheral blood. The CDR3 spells CASRGGRMSSYEQYF. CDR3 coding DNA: TGTGCCAGCAGAGGGGGACGGATGAGCTCCTACGAGCAGTACTTC. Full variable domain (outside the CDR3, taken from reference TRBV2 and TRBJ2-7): EPEVTQTPSHQVTQMGQEVILRCVPISNHLYFYWYRQILGQKVEFLVSFYNNEISEKSEIFDDQFSVERPDGSNFTLKIRSTKLEDSAMYFCASRGGRMSSYEQYFGPGTRLTVT.